Listed below are T cell receptor beta chains from one sample, sequenced in a study of response to subunit inactivated influenza vaccine. TCRdb itself ran the RT-PCR reads through MiXCR, one entry per CDR3 protein. The profile shows 650,000 to 800,000 distinct CDR3 sequences, over 11% of them singletons. The sequencing here drew on PBMCs from blood, taken roughly 15 days before vaccination. All receptors come from a man between 45 and 60 years old who received an inactivated influenza vaccine. Both conserved end residues are part of each CDR3. D genes are given only for firm matches. Rows give clone size only sometimes, using once, few, many, or a class for an expanded clone.

>TRBV6-2/TRBV6-3|.|.|TRBJ1-4
TGTGCCAGCAGTTACTCGGCGGGCAGCGGAACGGAAAAACTGTTTTTT
CASSYSAGSGTEKLFF
>TRBV9|.|few|TRBJ2-7
TGTGCCAGCAGCGTAGGCGCCAGCCCCTACGAGCAGTACTTC
CASSVGASPYEQYF
>TRBV20-1|TRBD1|.|TRBJ2-2
TGCAGTGCTATGGGACAGATACTTCACACCGGGGAGCTGTTTTTT
CSAMGQILHTGELFF
>TRBV7-7|.|.|TRBJ2-1
TGTGCTAGCAGCTTAGGAGCTGGCGACTCCGAGGTCTTC
CASSLGAGDSEVF
>TRBV18|.|.|TRBJ2-1
TGTGCCAGCTCACAGACTAGTGGGACCAACAATGAGCAGTTCTTC
CASSQTSGTNNEQFF
>TRBV29-1|.|few|TRBJ1-1
TGCAGCGTTTGTTGGGAGGGCGGTGACACTGAAGCTTTCTTT
CSVCWEGGDTEAFF
>TRBV7-9|TRBD2|few|TRBJ2-1
TGTGCCAGCAGGATGGGACTAGCAGGCCACAATGAGCAGTTCTTC
CASRMGLAGHNEQFF
>TRBV11-2|TRBD2|.|TRBJ2-2
TGTGCCAGCAGCTCCTCTAGCGGGAGGTGGAACACCGGGGAGCTGTTTTTT
CASSSSSGRWNTGELFF
>TRBV29-1|TRBD1|.|TRBJ1-2
TGCAGCGTGGCCAGGGGGGATAACTATGGCTACACCTTC
CSVARGDNYGYTF
>TRBV7-6|TRBD2|.|TRBJ2-5
TGTGCCAGCAGCTTAAGGCTGACTAGCGGGGAGACCCAGTACTTC
CASSLRLTSGETQYF
>TRBV2|.|many|TRBJ2-2
TGTGCCAGCAGTGAATTGGGAATCACCGGGGAGCTGTTTTTT
CASSELGITGELFF
>TRBV20-1|.|.|TRBJ2-2
TGCAGTGCTCTTCAGGGTGGATTGGACACCGGGGAGCTGTTTTTT
CSALQGGLDTGELFF
>TRBV12-3/TRBV12-4|.|.|TRBJ2-7
TGTGCCAGCAGTACGGACAGCGGGCAGTACTTC
CASSTDSGQYF
>TRBV5-1|.|few|TRBJ2-3
TGCGCCAGTGGTGCGACGGAGCTTCTCACAGATACGCAGTATTTT
CASGATELLTDTQYF
>TRBV6-1|TRBD1|many|TRBJ1-1
TGTGCCAGCTCCCTGGAGGGGGCGAACACTGAAGCTTTCTTT
CASSLEGANTEAFF
>TRBV30|.|.|TRBJ2-3
TGTGCCTGGAGACTGGGGGATACGCAGTATTTT
CAWRLGDTQYF
>TRBV6-1|TRBD1|.|TRBJ1-1
TGTGCCAGCGGTAGCGGGGCAGGGGGGTTCACTGAAGCTTTCTTT
CASGSGAGGFTEAFF
>TRBV4-3|.|few|TRBJ2-3
TGCGCCAGCAGCCAAGAGCAGTCAGATACGCAGTATTTT
CASSQEQSDTQYF
>TRBV6-1|.|many|TRBJ1-1
TGTGCCAGCAGTGAAGTTATCGTTGGACGGAGGAACACTGAAGCTTTCTTT
CASSEVIVGRRNTEAFF
>TRBV29-1|.|many|TRBJ1-1
TGCAGCGTTGAAGATCTGATATCGAGTAGAGGGGACATGAACACTGAAGCTTTCTTT
CSVEDLISSRGDMNTEAFF
>TRBV7-3|.|.|TRBJ2-5
TGTGCCAGCAGCTTAACGGGCGGGACACAAGAGACCCAGTACTTC
CASSLTGGTQETQYF
>TRBV2|TRBD1|few|TRBJ1-2
TGTGCCAGCAGTCGACCCCCGGACAGGAGATCTAACTATGGCTACACCTTC
CASSRPPDRRSNYGYTF
>TRBV2|.|few|TRBJ1-1
TGTGCCAGCAGAGGGTCGCCGGGTACTGAAGCTTTCTTT
CASRGSPGTEAFF